The rows below give T cell receptor beta chains drawn from one sample of a study of T cell repertoires in cytomegalovirus infection. Each CDR3 protein is one row after TCRdb ran MiXCR on the reads. The top ten hold around 3% of the sample, which has approximately 750,000 distinct CDR3 sequences, 35% seen once. The material sequenced was PBMCs. The receptor set was obtained from a human donor in good health (CMV status not recorded). Some clones in this sample may be carry-over from other donors' samples. Both conserved end residues are part of each CDR3. D genes are given only for firm matches. The size field is filled for only some rows; it gives once, few, many or a size class.

d_call	clone_size	v_call	j_call	cdr3_nt	cdr3_aa
TRBD1	NA	TRBV4-1	TRBJ1-2	TGCGCCAGCAGCCAAGATGGGGACAGATACTACACCTTC	CASSQDGDRYYTF
NA	few	TRBV18	TRBJ2-3	TGTGCCAGCTCACCACAGACCGTTAGGGTGTCCGTCGAAGATACGCAGTATTTT	CASSPQTVRVSVEDTQYF
NA	few	TRBV2	TRBJ1-5	TGTGCCACCCACTCAGATAGCAATCAGCCCCAGCATTTT	CATHSDSNQPQHF
NA	NA	TRBV12-3/TRBV12-4	TRBJ2-1	TGTGCCAGCAGTTTCGCCCAGGGGAGGAATACTGAGCAGTTCTTC	CASSFAQGRNTEQFF
NA	NA	TRBV18	TRBJ2-4	TGTGCCAGCTCACCACCGACTCGAAGGGTTTTCCCCAAAAACATTCAGTACTTC	CASSPPTRRVFPKNIQYF
NA	NA	TRBV19	TRBJ1-3	TGTGCCAGTAGTATTTTTTCGATGAACTCTGGAAACACCATATATTTT	CASSIFSMNSGNTIYF
TRBD1	few	TRBV7-9	TRBJ2-1	TGTGCCAGCAGCAGACCCCGGGACAGCAACAACAATGAGCAGTTCTTC	CASSRPRDSNNNEQFF
TRBD1	few	TRBV19	TRBJ1-1	TGTGCCAGCCATATGACAGGGCAGTCTGAAGCTTTCTTT	CASHMTGQSEAFF
TRBD1	NA	TRBV19	TRBJ2-1	TGTGCCAGTGACAGGGGGAATGAGCAGTTCTTC	CASDRGNEQFF
NA	NA	TRBV19	TRBJ2-7	TGTGCCAGTAGTTCCCACAGCTACTACGAGCAGTACTTC	CASSSHSYYEQYF
TRBD1	few	TRBV29-1	TRBJ2-5	TGCAGCGTTGTCGCTGGGACAGGGGAAGAGACCCAGTACTTC	CSVVAGTGEETQYF
TRBD1	few	TRBV7-9	TRBJ2-5	TGTGCTAGCAGCTTCGGGACAGGGCGGGAAGAGACCCAGTACTTC	CASSFGTGREETQYF
NA	NA	TRBV6-2/TRBV6-3	TRBJ2-1	TGTGCCAGCAGTTACGAAATGGGTGTGAATGAGCAGTTCTTC	CASSYEMGVNEQFF
NA	NA	TRBV7-6	TRBJ2-3	TGTGCCAGCAGCTTAGTACCTATCACAGATACGCAGTATTTT	CASSLVPITDTQYF
NA	few	TRBV6-1	TRBJ2-1	TGTGCCAGCAGTGACGGGAGCGGGCATTCCTTC	CASSDGSGHSF
NA	many	TRBV6-1	TRBJ2-1	TGTGCCAGCAGTGAAAGGGCTAGCGAATACAATGAGCAGTTCTTC	CASSERASEYNEQFF